This record covers a single T cell receptor (beta chain). What it recognizes is unknown. Reverse transcription of all isolated RNA meant that expressed TCRB transcripts were sequenced. Produced via immunoSEQ multiplex PCR; TCRdb's table is partial and in-frame only. The data contain about 15,000 clones, more than 60% of them singletons. These data come from a study of beta chain features in type 1 diabetes. General study points: In all four CD4+ subsets, TCRB CDR3 length was significantly, moderately reduced in type 1 diabetes. Lower insertion and higher deletion counts appeared at VDJ junctions in type 1 diabetes patients.

The CDR3 is made up of 15 amino acids. Germline V lookup: CDR1 SQVTM, CDR2 ANQGSEA. V shed 3 bases and J shed 3 bases, with 17 bases lying between them. Sequencing was performed on Tregs from blood. The chain uses TRBV29-1 and TRBJ1-1; possible D gene TRBD1, 5 bases. This receptor was taken from a man younger than 40 with type 1 diabetes. The CDR3 sequence is CSVDGVPGWDTEAFF. CDR3 DNA sequence: TGCAGCGTTGATGGTGTTCCAGGGTGGGACACTGAAGCTTTCTTT. Filled out from reference TRBV29-1 and TRBJ1-1, the complete variable domain reads SAVISQKPSRDICQRGTSLTIQCQVDSQVTMMFWYRQQPGQSLTLIATANQGSEATYESGFVIDKFPISRPNLTFSTLTVSNMSPEDSSIYLCSVDGVPGWDTEAFFGQGTRLTVV.